A single sample gave rise to the 26 T cell receptor beta chains below, sequenced in a study of blood T cells in healthy people across ages. The use of a sample-barcoded 5' primer and a J-beta primer mix characterized a second PCR of about 6 to 12 cycles. TCRdb independently ran MiXCR on the 5' RACE reads; one entry per CDR3 protein. The data contain around 2 million distinct CDR3 sequences, about 39% of them seen just once; the ten biggest clones take up about 23%. What was sequenced was blood. The origin of the receptors is a human donor in good health.

In this sample, this clonotype turned up once. The rearrangement links TRBV7-6 to TRBJ1-1; 7 nucleotides match TRBD1. Looked up from germline, CDR1 is SGHVS and CDR2 is FNYEAQ. The CDR3 spans 15 residues. V dropped 4 bases and J dropped 7; count of bases not matched to a gene: 12. The DNA for the CDR3 is TGTGCCAGCAGCTCGGACAGGCTAGCGCTAGTTGAAGCTTTCTTT. It is translated as CASSSDRLALVEAFF.

The chain uses TRBV7-9 and TRBJ2-7, with D unclear. Germline CDR1 and CDR2: SEHNR and FQNEAQ (reference sequence). V was trimmed by 1 base and J by 3 bases, leaving 10 bases between them. The CDR3 covers 14 residues. As DNA, the CDR3 is TGTGCCAGCAGCTTAGGGGGTATAATCTACGAGCAGTACTTC. Translation gives CASSLGGIIYEQYF.

The rearrangement uses TRBV27 and TRBJ1-2, with 8 bases lining up with TRBD1. The CDR3 is 16 amino acids. Looked up from germline, CDR1 is MNHEY and CDR2 is SMNVEV (reference sequence). Unmatched junction bases numbered 15, after V lost 5 bases and J lost 7 bases. The DNA of the CDR3 is TGTGCCAGCAGTGCGACTGTGGGCAGGGGGCGCCTTGGCTACACCTTC. Its translation is CASSATVGRGRLGYTF.

This clonotype was found many times. The J gene is TRBJ2-3, the V gene TRBV5-1; 9 bases align to TRBD2. Germline V gene data show CDR1 as SGHRS and CDR2 as YFSETQ. Trimming cost V 1 base and J 1 base; bases outside gene matches: 1. This CDR3 has 15 amino acids. CDR3 in amino acids: CASSLWTSGTDTQYF. CDR3 nucleotide sequence: TGCGCCAGCAGCTTGTGGACTAGCGGCACAGATACGCAGTATTTT.

In its sample, this clonotype was seen many times. This chain links TRBV6-5 with TRBJ1-6; 7 bases match TRBD1. The germline gives CDR1 MNHEY, CDR2 SVGAGI. V dropped 5 bases and J dropped 7; count of bases not matched to a gene: 8. This CDR3 has 15 residues. CDR3 residues: CASSLEDRANSPLHF. In DNA, the CDR3 is TGTGCCAGCAGTCTTGAAGACAGGGCCAATTCACCCCTCCACTTT.

Only a few counts were recorded for this clonotype. The CDR3, as DNA: TGCAGTGCTTGGGACGGAGCTAACTATGGCTACACCTTC. Its translation is CSAWDGANYGYTF. The chain links TRBV20-1 to TRBJ1-2; D may be TRBD1 (5 bases). In germline, CDR1 is DFQATT, CDR2 SNEGSKA (reference sequence). V lost 5 bases and J 0 bases, leaving 10 bases between the germline ends. There are 13 residues in the CDR3.

Only one count was recorded for this clonotype. The gene calls are TRBV5-1 and TRBJ2-5; D unclear. The CDR3 is 15 residues long. CDR1 SGHRS and CDR2 YFSETQ come from the germline V gene. Trimming took 0 bases from V and 4 from J, leaving 13 bases between them. CDR3 sequence: CASSLGQDYRETQYF. Written as DNA, the CDR3 is TGCGCCAGCAGCTTGGGTCAGGATTACCGAGAGACCCAGTACTTC.

This chain uses TRBV20-1 with TRBJ1-2; 8 bases map to TRBD1. This CDR3 spans 12 amino acids. Trimming cost V 2 bases and J 9 bases; bases outside gene matches: 5. Germline V CDR1 and CDR2: DFQATT, SNEGSKA (reference sequence). CDR3 region: CSARWQGASYTF. The CDR3 DNA is TGCAGTGCTAGATGGCAGGGGGCTAGCTACACCTTC.

This clonotype was observed a single time. The rearrangement links TRBV27 to TRBJ2-1; the match to TRBD1 covers 8 bases. Germline V gives CDR1 MNHEY, CDR2 SMNVEV (reference sequence). The CDR3 extends over 15 amino acids. J was trimmed by 7 bases and V by 6 bases; bases with no gene match: 11. The CDR3 spells CASRPSGTGTNEQFF. As DNA, the CDR3 is TGTGCCAGCAGGCCCTCCGGGACAGGAACAAATGAGCAGTTCTTC.

The V call is TRBV5-1, the J call TRBJ2-7; D is possibly TRBD1 (5 bases). V lost 4 bases to trimming and J lost 2 bases, with 13 bases between them. Germline V gene lookup returns CDR1 SGHRS and CDR2 YFSETQ. This CDR3 comprises 14 residues. In nucleotides, the CDR3 is TGCGCCAGCAGCCCCAGGGAAACCCCCTACGAGCAGTACTTC. Translated, it gives CASSPRETPYEQYF.

This sequence joins TRBV10-3 and TRBJ2-3, with D possibly being TRBD2 (6 bases). CDR1 and CDR2 from the germline V gene are ENHRY and SYGVKD. The CDR3 is 11 residues long. The germline V and J ends were trimmed by 8 bases and 9 bases, with 12 bases remaining between them. CDR3 amino acids: CAIQGTETQYF. The DNA of the CDR3 is TGTGCCATCCAAGGGACTGAGACGCAGTATTTT.

In its sample, this clonotype was seen many times. J is TRBJ2-7 and V is TRBV20-1; the D is unclear. From germline, CDR1 is DFQATT and CDR2 SNEGSKA (reference sequence). The CDR3 runs to 11 residues. The V end lost 1 base, the J end lost 0 bases, and 1 base lay between the germline ends. CDR3 loop: CSARASYEQYF. The CDR3 region has the DNA TGCAGTGCTAGAGCCTCCTACGAGCAGTACTTC.

A few counts support this clonotype. CDR3 in amino acids: CSVAVSGGNNEQFF. In DNA form, the CDR3 reads TGCAGCGTTGCGGTCAGCGGGGGGAACAATGAGCAGTTCTTC. The rearrangement links TRBV29-1 to TRBJ2-1; TRBD2 matches 9 bases. V shed 4 bases, J shed 5 bases, and the junction held 6 bases outside the gene matches. The germline V gene encodes CDR1 SQVTM and CDR2 ANQGSEA. The CDR3 is 14 amino acids.

This chain uses TRBV11-1 with TRBJ1-2, with D tentatively TRBD1 (6 bases). V lost 1 base and J 2 bases, leaving 11 bases between the germline ends. The CDR3 loop spans 15 amino acids. CDR1 is SGHAT, CDR2 FQDESV, per germline (reference sequence). This CDR3 is CASSLEGTFNYGYTF. The CDR3, as DNA: TGTGCCAGCAGCTTAGAGGGGACATTCAACTATGGCTACACCTTC.

This clonotype has a handful of counts. This rearrangement joins TRBV4-1 to TRBJ2-5, with a possible D match to TRBD1 (6 bases). Per germline, CDR1 MGHRA and CDR2 YSYEKL. Trimming removed 2 bases at V and 5 bases at J, with 12 bases between. The CDR3 contains 14 residues. CDR3 sequence (DNA): TGCGCCAGCAGCCAAACCACAGGGTGGGAGACCCAGTACTTC. It codes for CASSQTTGWETQYF.

This sequence joins TRBV15 and TRBJ1-1; no clear D gene. V was clipped by 5 bases and J by 1 base, with 8 bases between them. This CDR3 has 13 amino acids. Germline V gene sequence: CDR1 LNHNV, CDR2 YYDKDF (reference sequence). The CDR3 DNA follows: TGTGCCACCAGCGTCAGCTGGAACACTGAAGCTTTCTTT. This codes for CATSVSWNTEAFF.

This chain connects TRBV29-1 to TRBJ2-1; the D gene is possibly TRBD1 (6 bases). Germline V gene lookup returns CDR1 SQVTM and CDR2 ANQGSEA. The CDR3 spans 11 residues. V was clipped by 5 bases and J by 7 bases, with 9 bases between them. CDR3 in DNA: TGCAGCGTTTCCGGACAGAATGAGCAGTTCTTC. Translated: CSVSGQNEQFF.

V and J are TRBV9 and TRBJ2-1, with 8 bases aligning to TRBD2. Trimming took 2 bases from V and 8 from J; bases not matched to a gene: 9. The CDR3 has 15 residues. Looked up from germline, CDR1 is SGDLS and CDR2 is YYNGEE. The CDR3 DNA sequence: TGTGCCAGCAGCGTTAGCGGGGTCGGATCGCATGAGCAGTTCTTC. Translating it yields CASSVSGVGSHEQFF.

The chain joins TRBV3-1 to TRBJ1-2; D is perhaps TRBD1 (6 bases). V dropped 0 bases and J dropped 2 bases, with 10 bases sitting between them. Germline CDR1 is LGHDT and CDR2 is YNNKEL (reference sequence). The length of the CDR3 is 15 residues. CDR3: CASSQDRRGNYGYTF. The DNA for the CDR3 is TGTGCCAGCAGCCAAGATCGCAGGGGAAACTATGGCTACACCTTC.

This clonotype came up a few times. The chain's CDR3 is CASSLVGDGSSAQHF. CDR3 nucleotide sequence: TGCGCCAGCAGCTTGGTAGGCGACGGATCATCAGCCCAGCATTTT. The chain combines TRBV5-1 with TRBJ1-5; D is unresolved. The CDR3 runs to 15 residues. With 0 bases removed from V and 11 bases from J, the gap between germline ends came to 18 bases. Germline loops: CDR1 SGHRS, CDR2 YFSETQ.

Concerning this clonotype: One end of the junction is discordant with germline, which a read error may explain. The genes are TRBV5-5 and TRBJ1-1, with D maybe TRBD1 (5 bases). The CDR3 is made up of 16 amino acids. Per germline, CDR1 SGHKS and CDR2 YYEKEE (reference sequence). The CDR3 loop reads CVSSSYRWGVNTEAFF. The CDR3 DNA follows: TGTGTCAGCAGCTCCTATCGATGGGGGGTGAACACTGAAGCTTTCTTT. Variable domain in full (rest from reference TRBV5-5 and TRBJ1-1): DAGVTQSPTHLIKTRGQQVTLRCSPISGHKSVSWYQQVLGQGPQFIFQYYEKEERGRGNFPDRFSARQFPNYSSELNVNALLLGDSALYLCVSSSYRWGVNTEAFFGQGTRLTVV.

This chain links TRBV7-2 with TRBJ2-3; D uncertain. CDR1 and CDR2 (germline): SGHTA, FQGNSA. The V end lost 5 bases, the J end lost 4 bases, and 16 bases lay between the germline ends. This CDR3 region has 15 residues. The CDR3 DNA follows: TGTGCCAGCAGCGATGTCCTCAACTCCGCAGATACGCAGTATTTT. Protein: CASSDVLNSADTQYF.

The chain combines TRBV9 with TRBJ2-1; TRBD2 might be the D (5 bases). Per germline, CDR1 SGDLS and CDR2 YYNGEE. V was trimmed by 1 base and J by 3 bases, leaving 11 bases between them. The CDR3 runs 15 residues. The DNA of the CDR3 is TGTGCCAGCAGCGTACGGGGAAACGTCTACAATGAGCAGTTCTTC. Amino acids: CASSVRGNVYNEQFF.

Turning to this clonotype: The germline gene is not matched at one end of the junction; a read error may be the cause. This sequence joins TRBV6-5 and TRBJ1-2; 9 bases map to TRBD1. Germline V gene data show CDR1 as MNHEY and CDR2 as SVGAGI. The CDR3 sequence is 13 residues long. The DNA of the CDR3 is TGTACCAGCAGTAAGACAGGGGGATATGGCTACACCTTC. It codes for CTSSKTGGYGYTF.

The V and J genes are TRBV7-2 and TRBJ1-2, with D perhaps matching TRBD1 (5 bases). Germline V lookup: CDR1 SGHTA, CDR2 FQGNSA. The V gene lost 5 bases and the J gene lost 4 bases, with 17 bases spanning the gap. The CDR3 is made up of 15 amino acids. CDR3 region: CASSPHRQRTYGYTF. CDR3 nucleotide sequence: TGTGCCAGCAGCCCACACAGACAGCGAACCTATGGCTACACCTTC.

This chain uses TRBV28 with TRBJ1-6; TRBD1 might be the D (6 bases). Per germline, CDR1 MDHEN and CDR2 SYDVKM. This CDR3 has 14 amino acids. The germline V and J ends were trimmed by 5 bases and 8 bases, with 13 bases remaining between them. The CDR3 nucleotides are TGTGCCAGCAGTCCGGACAGTCGCGATTCACCCCTCCACTTT. It yields the protein CASSPDSRDSPLHF.